What follows are 13 T cell receptor beta chains derived from one specimen sequenced in a study of cytomegalovirus exposure and HLA in healthy donors. TCRdb keeps only in-frame clones here, not all; method: immunoSEQ multiplex PCR. The sample lists under 250,000 clones, roughly 83% seen once, with about 6% in the top ten. The sequencing input was PBMCs. These receptor sequences come from a young woman in good health and CMV-seronegative.

The V call is TRBV5-6, the J call TRBJ2-1; D is tentatively TRBD1 or TRBD2 (5 bases each). Trimming pared 4 bases from V and 7 bases from J, leaving 18 bases between. Germline CDR1 and CDR2: SGHDT and YYEEEE. The CDR3 totals 15 residues. The CDR3: CASSPLVKRGNEQFF. In DNA form, the CDR3 reads TGTGCCAGCAGCCCACTAGTCAAGAGGGGAAATGAGCAGTTCTTC.

The chain couples TRBV7-3 to TRBJ2-1; D is unclear. The CDR3 loop spans 14 amino acids. Germline V gene lookup returns CDR1 SGHTA and CDR2 FQGTGA. Trimming took off 2 bases at V and 7 bases at J, with 12 bases between the two ends. CDR3: CASSLEAGVNEQFF. CDR3 sequence (DNA): TGTGCCAGCAGCTTAGAGGCTGGGGTTAATGAGCAGTTCTTC. Supplemented by reference TRBV7-3 and TRBJ2-1, the full variable domain reads GAGVSQTPSNKVTEKGKYVELRCDPISGHTALYWYRQSLGQGPEFLIYFQGTGAADDSGLPNDRFFAVRPEGSVSTLKIQRTERGDSAVYLCASSLEAGVNEQFFGPGTRLTVL.

The chain recombines TRBV2 with TRBJ2-6; no reliable D call. V was clipped by 1 base and J by 0 bases, with 10 bases between them. The CDR3 consists of 17 residues. The germline gives CDR1 SNHLY, CDR2 FYNNEI. The CDR3 region has the DNA TGTGCCAGCAGTGAAGGAGCAGGTTACTCTGGGGCCAACGTCCTGACTTTC. It yields the protein CASSEGAGYSGANVLTF.

The chain has TRBV28 and TRBJ1-1; TRBD1 matches 7 bases. The V segment lost 4 bases and the J segment 6 bases; nucleotides outside the gene matches: 5. The CDR3 spans 13 residues. Germline CDR1 reads MDHEN; CDR2 reads SYDVKM. The CDR3 DNA is TGTGCCAGCAGTTCCGAAACAGGGGCTGAAGCTTTCTTT. Its translation is CASSSETGAEAFF.

The gene calls are TRBV27 and TRBJ1-3; perhaps TRBD1 as D (5 bases). V was cut by 5 bases and J by 0 bases, with 8 bases left in between. The CDR3 consists of 14 residues. Germline V gene lookup returns CDR1 MNHEY and CDR2 SMNVEV (reference sequence). The CDR3, as DNA: TGTGCCAGCAGTCCTAGGGGCTCTGGAAACACCATATATTTT. Protein: CASSPRGSGNTIYF.

The chain links TRBV29-1 to TRBJ1-2; a weak D match, TRBD1 (5 bases). Germline CDR1 SQVTM, CDR2 ANQGSEA. The CDR3 spans 14 residues. Trimming left V 4 bases short and J 2 bases short, with 14 bases between. The CDR3 DNA reads as TGCAGCGTTGGTGGGGGATCCGGAAACTATGGCTACACCTTC. As protein: CSVGGGSGNYGYTF.

The chain couples TRBV7-9 to TRBJ2-3, with TRBD2 matching 7 bases. Germline V CDR1 and CDR2: SEHNR, FQNEAQ (reference sequence). The length of the CDR3 is 14 residues. The trim removed 6 bases at V and 4 bases at J, leaving 7 bases unmatched. CDR3 bases: TGTGCCAGCAGACGGGGGGAGTATGCAGATACGCAGTATTTT. Translation: CASRRGEYADTQYF. The full variable domain, its missing parts supplied by reference TRBV7-9 and TRBJ2-3, is DTGVSQNPRHKITKRGQNVTFRCDPISEHNRLYWYRQTLGQGPEFLTYFQNEAQLEKSRLLSDRFSAERPKGSFSTLEIQRTEQGDSAMYLCASRRGEYADTQYFGPGTRLTVL.

V is TRBV6-5 and J is TRBJ1-2; 8 bases are a match to TRBD1. Germline V lookup: CDR1 MNHEY, CDR2 SVGAGI. Losses at the gene ends were 5 bases for V and 8 bases for J; bases not matched to a gene: 7. This CDR3 is 13 amino acids long. The CDR3: CASSGRQGMGYTF. The CDR3 DNA follows: TGTGCCAGCAGTGGACGACAGGGGATGGGCTACACCTTC.

The chain is built from TRBV6-1 and TRBJ2-7; 8 bases line up with TRBD1. Germline lookup yields CDR1 MNHNS and CDR2 SASEGT. V was clipped by 3 bases and J by 0 bases; unmatched bases: 7. The CDR3 totals 16 residues. For the CDR3, the DNA is TGTGCCAGCAGTGATTATCGGACAGGGAGCTCCTACGAGCAGTACTTC. Residues: CASSDYRTGSSYEQYF.

The chain combines TRBV25-1 with TRBJ2-1; 9 bases agree with TRBD1. Germline CDR1 is MGHDK and CDR2 is SYGVNS. With 5 bases clipped from V and 4 bases from J, the junction kept 9 bases outside the gene matches. The CDR3 is 16 amino acids. CDR3 in amino acids: CASSLGNRGLYNEQFF. The CDR3 DNA sequence: TGTGCCAGCAGTCTTGGGAACAGGGGGCTTTACAATGAGCAGTTCTTC.

In this sample, this clone turned up once. The chain employs TRBV7-8 and TRBJ1-2; 7 bases match TRBD1. The V gene end was trimmed by 4 bases and the J gene end by 4 bases; junction bases not matched to a gene: 9. CDR1 is SGHVS, CDR2 FQNEAQ, per germline. The CDR3 length is 15 residues. CDR3 sequence (DNA): TGTGCCAGCAGCTCTAGACAGGGTGGGAGCTATGGCTACACCTTC. This translates into CASSSRQGGSYGYTF.

The chain links TRBV6-1 to TRBJ2-7, with TRBD1 identical over 8 bases. The CDR3 length is 14 residues. V shed 8 bases and J 2 bases; nucleotides not matched to a gene: 8. Germline values: CDR1 MNHNS, CDR2 SASEGT. DNA for the CDR3: TGTGCCAGCTGTTGCAGGGGGCCCGCCTACGAGCAGTACTTC. As protein: CASCCRGPAYEQYF.

This clone was seen just once. The gene calls are TRBV6-5 and TRBJ2-1; a weak D match, TRBD1 (6 bases). The germline V gene has CDR1 MNHEY and CDR2 SVGAGI. The V and J ends lost 2 bases and 3 bases respectively, with 11 bases between them. The CDR3 has 15 amino acids. CDR3 sequence (DNA): TGTGCCAGCAGTTACGCGGACAGCGTCTACAATGAGCAGTTCTTC. It translates to CASSYADSVYNEQFF.